The source of this T cell receptor (beta chain) is a study of blood T cell repertoires in COVID-19. From germline, CDR1 is LGHDT and CDR2 YNNKEL (reference sequence). CDR3 size: 15 residues. J lost 6 bases, V lost 5 bases, and 3 bases had no gene match. The protocol was immunoSEQ multiplex PCR, while the TCRdb copy is restricted to in-frame clones and leaves out a portion. Among tens of thousands of clones listed, roughly 84% were seen once. Sample: peripheral blood. The V gene is TRBV3-1 (or the pseudogene TRBV3-2), the J gene TRBJ2-1; the match to TRBD2 covers 14 bases. The source of this sequence is a man aged 80 or over with active COVID-19. The DNA for the CDR3 is TGTGCCAGCAGCACTGGACTAGCGGGGGGCAATGAGCAGTTCTTC. Amino acids: CASSTGLAGGNEQFF.